This T cell receptor beta chain was retrieved from a study of blood T cell repertoires in COVID-19 (dated by TCRdb to about 2020). Concerning the study at large: Collaborator samples came from the United States, Italy and Spain and covered acute and convalescent phases of COVID-19. The material from the prospective study consisted of cDNA or gDNA derived from T cells, B-cell-depleted T cells, or PBMCs. Deeply sampled blood TCRbeta repertoires from subjects exposed to, actively infected with, or recovered from COVID-19 were included in the dataset. The repertoires were made available in a free public database intended to serve as a resource for research on the immune response to SARS-CoV-2. Samples were obtained from the ongoing ImmuneRACE study (first 160 participants) and from about 1,300 subjects provided by 6 global collaborators. Sample metadata almost always included a de-identified subject ID, COVID-19 status, age in years and sex. Where available, HLA class I and class II types were obtained from metadata supplied by the sample provider rather than from assay-based typing. On the study overall, not on this receptor specifically: The quantity of clinical and demographic metadata differed by source and by participant and was supplied without curation.

Whole blood was collected in K2EDTA tubes by collaborating institutions according to the institutions' own protocols. Collaborator samples were shipped for TCRbeta analysis as frozen whole blood, isolated PBMCs, or DNA extracted from either sample type. The immunoSEQ Assay, a bias-controlled multiplex PCR, was used to amplify TCRbeta CDR3 regions from genomic DNA. Per the source publication's procedure: The number of nucleated cells in each sample was estimated from the amplification of reference gene primers within the assay. Sequence reads were collapsed and filtered to measure the absolute abundance of every unique TCRbeta CDR3 rearrangement. Productive Simpson clonality was computed per sample as the square root of Simpson's diversity index over productive rearrangements. TCRdb holds this immuneACCESS table with in-frame rearrangements only. Some clones are missing; in checked studies, unresolved V genes explain under half, and the rest has no known cause. V, J and clone size were drawn from that table, and D and trimming were deduced from the DNA. This sample comprises 410,000 or so clones, more than 80% of them detected only once. The ten biggest clones cover roughly 1.4% of the sample.

Inclusive of the bounding cysteine and phenylalanine, the CDR3 is 14 residues long. The read is trimmed to its CDR3 DNA, 42 bases read in frame from base 1. The germline V gene encodes CDR1 SQVTM and CDR2 ANQGSEA. Clipping removes 7 bases from V and 4 bases from J, with 7 as the unmatched junction base count. This clone was seen a handful of times. Its antigen is unknown. Qualities for individual bases were not recorded, and no much larger clone is one base off. The specimen sequenced was peripheral blood. The TCR comes from a woman younger than 45 with active or convalescent COVID-19. Rearrangement joined TRBV29-1 to TRBJ2-2, with 9 bases aligning to TRBD1. The encoded CDR3 is CSGKQGASTGELFF. The bases read TGCAGCGGCAAACAGGGGGCGAGCACCGGGGAGCTGTTTTTT.